The clone carrying this T cell receptor (beta chain) was recorded a few times. The target antigen is unknown. The sample comes from a study of identical twins. In TCRdb, the 5' RACE reads were re-called with MiXCR into one record per CDR3 protein. The sample shows about 530,000 distinct CDR3 sequences, 20% to 25% of them seen only once. Germline CDR1 and CDR2: SGHRS and YFSETQ. The CDR3 runs 15 residues. After removal of 5 bases from V and 5 bases from J, the junction contained 9 bases not matched to a gene. General study findings and limits: Partial confounding of zero-insertion analyses by invariant MAIT and iNKT cells was possible. Models predicted too little out-of-frame TCR alpha sharing in monozygotic twins. For cord blood, abundant beta clonotypes had fewer insertions, unlike memory repertoires, which showed none. Findings depended on cross-sectional statistics rather than tracking the same donors.

These data were also reused for a study on yellow fever vaccine responses in identical twins.

V and J are TRBV5-1 and TRBJ2-2; 7 bases are a match to TRBD1. Sequenced material: CD4+ T cells sorted from blood. The source of this sequence is a woman aged 18-30 years in good health. The CDR3 DNA follows: TGCGCCAGCAGGGCCTCCGGGACAGCTACCGGGGAGCTGTTTTTT. The encoded protein is CASRASGTATGELFF.